The 21 T cell receptor beta chains in this list originate from one sample, sequenced in a study of somatic mutations in cytotoxic T cells in rheumatoid arthritis. Sequencing used immunoSEQ multiplex PCR; TCRdb keeps in-frame clones, though not all of them. The table has under 20,000 clones, over 80% seen once; the top ten hold approximately 9.3%. Material for sequencing was CD8+ T cells sorted from blood. The receptor source for this set is an adult with rheumatoid arthritis.

The chain combines TRBV5-4 with TRBJ1-3, with D possibly matching TRBD1 (5 bases). Trimming pared 0 bases from V and 0 bases from J, leaving 13 bases between. The CDR3 length is 17 residues. CDR1 is SGHNT and CDR2 is YYREEE in the germline V gene (reference sequence). The DNA of the CDR3 is TGTGCCAGCAGCTTGGATCGGGGCTTTGGCTCTGGAAACACCATATATTTT. Translating gives CASSLDRGFGSGNTIYF.

CDR3 region: CAWSSTGGYEQYF. The CDR3 DNA follows: TGTGCCTGGAGTTCGACAGGGGGCTACGAGCAGTACTTC. This chain joins TRBV30 and TRBJ2-7, with 9 bases fitting TRBD1. The CDR3 has 13 amino acids. The germline V gene encodes CDR1 GTSNPN and CDR2 SVGIG (reference sequence). V shed 2 bases, J shed 3 bases, and the junction held 2 bases outside the gene matches.

The V call is TRBV20-1, the J call TRBJ1-1; D gene uncertain. Germline V gene lookup returns CDR1 DFQATT and CDR2 SNEGSKA (reference sequence). The V end lost 5 bases, the J end lost 1 base, and 5 bases lay between the germline ends. CDR3 size: 11 residues. The CDR3 DNA is TGCAGTGCTCCTGCGAACACTGAAGCTTTCTTT. Its translation: CSAPANTEAFF.

This sequence joins TRBV9 and TRBJ2-3, with D tentatively TRBD2 (7 bases). V gave up 6 bases and J gave up 5 bases, with 16 bases separating them. Germline assignment: CDR1 SGDLS and CDR2 YYNGEE. This CDR3 is 14 amino acids long. As DNA, the CDR3 is TGTGCCAGCACCAAAAGGGGGGGCCTAGATACGCAGTATTTT. This encodes CASTKRGGLDTQYF.

The chain carries TRBV20-1 and TRBJ1-1; no reliable D call. Germline-derived CDR1 and CDR2 are DFQATT and SNEGSKA (reference sequence). The CDR3 totals 11 residues. The germline V and J ends were trimmed by 6 bases and 2 bases, with 7 bases remaining between them. The chain's CDR3 is CSAPLNTEAFF. CDR3 bases: TGCAGTGCCCCTCTCAACACTGAAGCTTTCTTT.

The chain carries TRBV6-1 and TRBJ1-5; D gene unclear. Deletions cut 3 bases from V and 0 bases from J, with 6 bases between. The CDR3 length is 14 residues. Germline V gene lookup returns CDR1 MNHNS and CDR2 SASEGT. In DNA, the CDR3 is TGTGCCAGCAGTGACGGGTTTAGCAATCAGCCCCAGCATTTT. It specifies CASSDGFSNQPQHF.

This clone is medium-sized by share. The chain uses TRBV2 and TRBJ1-5; TRBD1 is a possible D gene (6 bases). Trimming took 8 bases from V and 0 from J, leaving 11 bases between them. CDR3 length equals 14 residues. Looked up from germline, CDR1 is SNHLY and CDR2 is FYNNEI. CDR3 loop: CASSDSYSNQPQHF. The CDR3 bases are TGTGCCAGCTCGGACAGTTATAGCAATCAGCCCCAGCATTTT.

This chain links TRBV9 with TRBJ1-2; D unresolved. V was pared by 0 bases and J by 0 bases, with 12 bases between. Germline loops: CDR1 SGDLS, CDR2 YYNGEE. The CDR3 consists of 16 residues. The CDR3 coding sequence is TGTGCCAGCAGCGTAGAATTAAGCGCGTCTAACTATGGCTACACCTTC. It translates to CASSVELSASNYGYTF.

V gene TRBV10-3 combines with J gene TRBJ2-7; 7 bases agree with TRBD1. The V gene's germline CDR1 is ENHRY and CDR2 SYGVKD. This CDR3 spans 15 amino acids. The J segment lost 2 bases and the V segment lost 6 bases, leaving 10 bases of the junction unmatched. CDR3: CAIRMWKQGTYEQYF. The CDR3 DNA reads TGTGCCATCAGGATGTGGAAACAGGGGACCTACGAGCAGTACTTC.

V usage is TRBV2 and J usage is TRBJ1-1; D uncertain. Trimming took off 7 bases at V and 2 bases at J, with 8 bases between the two ends. The CDR3 is 12 residues long. Germline CDR1 reads SNHLY; CDR2 reads FYNNEI. CDR3 region: CASNPVNTEAFF. CDR3 in DNA: TGTGCCAGCAATCCGGTAAACACTGAAGCTTTCTTT.

V gene TRBV9 combines with J gene TRBJ2-1, with TRBD1 as a possible D gene (5 bases). Germline-derived CDR1 and CDR2 are SGDLS and YYNGEE. CDR3 length: 13 amino acids. With 4 bases removed from V and 5 bases from J, the gap between germline ends came to 10 bases. DNA for the CDR3: TGTGCCAGCAGCTCGGACACCAACAATGAGCAGTTCTTC. Translating it yields CASSSDTNNEQFF.

The V and J genes are TRBV21-1 and TRBJ2-7. TRBV21-1 is a pseudogene locus. The CDR3 contains 11 residues. In nucleotides, the CDR3 is TGTGCCAGCAGCAAAGGAACCCGCCCATACTTC. This encodes CASSKGTRPYF.

J is TRBJ2-7 and V is TRBV7-6; D unclear. The germline V gene encodes CDR1 SGHVS and CDR2 FNYEAQ. Trimming removed 1 base at V and 0 bases at J, with 10 bases between. This CDR3 region has 15 residues. CDR3 region: CASSLGGSSSYEQYF. The CDR3 bases are TGTGCCAGCAGCTTAGGAGGATCCAGCTCCTACGAGCAGTACTTC.

The genes are TRBV4-1 and TRBJ2-3, with D tentatively TRBD1 or TRBD2 (5 bases each). Per germline, CDR1 MGHRA and CDR2 YSYEKL. V was shortened by 2 bases and J by 1 base, with 13 bases between the two germline ends. The CDR3 contains 16 residues. The CDR3 DNA reads as TGCGCCAGCAGCCAAAGGGGAGCTGGGGGCACAGATACGCAGTATTTT. Its translation: CASSQRGAGGTDTQYF.

This clone was observed a single time. The chain recombines TRBV19 with TRBJ1-1; D may be TRBD1 (6 bases). V was trimmed by 5 bases and J by 10 bases, leaving 17 bases between them. CDR3 size: 13 residues. Germline CDR1 and CDR2: LNHDA and SQIVND (reference sequence). The CDR3, as DNA: TGTGCCAGTAGTTCTACAGGGCCCTCCGGAGCTTTCTTT. Translating gives CASSSTGPSGAFF.

This chain joins TRBV11-2 and TRBJ2-7; TRBD2 matches 7 bases. V lost 7 bases and J lost 7; bases outside the gene matches: 4. From germline, CDR1 is SGHAT and CDR2 FQNNGV. The CDR3 has 11 residues. The CDR3 sequence: CASTQGGEQYF. As DNA, the CDR3 is TGTGCCAGCACCCAGGGAGGGGAGCAGTACTTC.

The genes are TRBV19 and TRBJ1-5; TRBD1 might be the D (5 bases). V shed 3 bases and J shed 2 bases, with 11 bases lying between them. Germline V gene data show CDR1 as LNHDA and CDR2 as SQIVND (reference sequence). The length of the CDR3 is 15 residues. This chain's CDR3 is CASSISRDGNQPQHF. As DNA, the CDR3 is TGTGCCAGTAGTATTTCCAGGGATGGCAATCAGCCCCAGCATTTT.

V is TRBV5-4 and J is TRBJ1-1; D possibly corresponds to TRBD1 (6 bases). Germline values: CDR1 SGHNT, CDR2 YYREEE (reference sequence). Trimming removed 4 bases at V and 1 base at J, with 17 bases between. The CDR3 extends over 16 amino acids. CDR3 in amino acids: CASSLSFDRPNTEAFF. CDR3 bases: TGTGCCAGCAGCCTCTCCTTCGACAGGCCGAACACTGAAGCTTTCTTT.

The chain is built from TRBV2 and TRBJ2-1, with 8 bases lining up with TRBD2. The CDR3 runs 14 residues. Germline values: CDR1 SNHLY, CDR2 FYNNEI. Unmatched junction bases numbered 10, after V lost 10 bases and J lost 5 bases. This CDR3 is CANDGGGHNNEQFF. As DNA, the CDR3 is TGTGCCAACGACGGGGGGGGACACAACAATGAGCAGTTCTTC.

The V and J genes are TRBV9 and TRBJ1-4, with D uncertain. The CDR3 extends over 15 amino acids. V was clipped by 0 bases and J by 5 bases, with 11 bases between them. Per germline, CDR1 SGDLS and CDR2 YYNGEE. The CDR3 protein is CASSVEAQGNEKLFF. The CDR3 DNA sequence: TGTGCCAGCAGCGTAGAGGCTCAAGGGAATGAAAAACTGTTTTTT.

The chain links TRBV5-6 to TRBJ1-1; D gene ambiguous. There are 13 residues in the CDR3. Germline V gene lookup returns CDR1 SGHDT and CDR2 YYEEEE. Trimming removed 4 bases from V and 4 bases from J, with 11 bases in between. CDR3 DNA: TGTGCCAGCAGCCCGGTAAGAGGCACTGAAGCTTTCTTT. It encodes CASSPVRGTEAFF.